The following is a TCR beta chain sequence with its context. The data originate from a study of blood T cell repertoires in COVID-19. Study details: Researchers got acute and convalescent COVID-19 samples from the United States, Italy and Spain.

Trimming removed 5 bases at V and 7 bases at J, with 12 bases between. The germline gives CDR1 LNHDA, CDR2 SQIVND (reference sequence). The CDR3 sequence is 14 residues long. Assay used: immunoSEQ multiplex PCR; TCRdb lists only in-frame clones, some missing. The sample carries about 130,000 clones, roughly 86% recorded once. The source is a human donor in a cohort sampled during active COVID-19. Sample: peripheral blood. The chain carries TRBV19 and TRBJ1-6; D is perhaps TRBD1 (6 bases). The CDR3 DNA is TGTGCCAGTAGTGGGGGCGAAGGGAATTCACCCCTCCACTTT. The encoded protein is CASSGGEGNSPLHF.